This T cell receptor beta chain was sequenced in a study of blood T cell repertoires in COVID-19. As for the study in general: Specimens from acute and convalescent COVID-19 originated in the United States, Italy and Spain. Sources were T cells, B-cell-depleted T cells, or PBMCs; the material itself was cDNA or gDNA.

This clone was counted a single time. Original data processing: Using reference gene primer amplification, nucleated cell counts were estimated. Here immunoSEQ multiplex PCR was the method, and the copy in TCRdb shows in-frame clones only, minus some. V and J calls and clone size come straight from that table; D and trimming were deduced from the DNA. The sample carries about 33,000 clones, approximately 85% recorded once. The CDR3 has 12 residues. The V and J ends lost 3 bases and 15 bases respectively, with 15 bases between them. In germline, CDR1 is KGHSH, CDR2 LQKENI. J is TRBJ2-1 and V is TRBV18; D may be TRBD2 (6 bases). This receptor was identified in a human donor in a cohort sampled during active COVID-19. Sequenced: peripheral blood. The CDR3 DNA sequence: TGTGCCAGCTCACCCTCGGGACTCCTCCGGTTCTTC. Amino acids: CASSPSGLLRFF.